Following are 21 T cell receptor beta chains from one sample sequenced in a study of cytomegalovirus exposure and HLA in healthy donors. PCR amplification relied on 60 Vbeta primers (plus 13 Jbeta primers). Only in-frame clones appear in the TCRdb table, and some are missing; sequencing was by immunoSEQ multiplex PCR. The profile covers just over 95,000 clones, with 78% appearing a single time and approximately 4% taken by the ten largest. Sequencing was carried out using PBMCs. These receptors were obtained from a woman between 40 and 55 years old in good health and CMV-seropositive.

The V gene is TRBV6-6, the J gene TRBJ2-7; 11 nucleotides agree with TRBD2. Losses at the gene ends were 2 bases for V and 3 bases for J; bases not matched to a gene: 0. The CDR3 is 14 amino acids. Germline CDR1 MNHNY, CDR2 SVGAGI (reference sequence). CDR3 sequence reads: CASSYGTSGYEQYF. For the CDR3, the DNA is TGTGCCAGCAGTTACGGGACTAGCGGCTACGAGCAGTACTTC.

The CDR3 bases are TGTGCCAGCAGCCCATATCTAGACGGATTTAACTATGGCTACACCTTC. Translated: CASSPYLDGFNYGYTF. The chain carries TRBV9 and TRBJ1-2; D call uncertain. The germline V gene has CDR1 SGDLS and CDR2 YYNGEE. The CDR3 covers 16 residues. The V end was cut by 4 bases, the J end by 1 base, with 17 bases between.

The chain couples TRBV28 to TRBJ1-2, with 7 bases fitting TRBD1. Losses at the gene ends were 7 bases for V and 6 bases for J; bases not matched to a gene: 5. The germline CDR1 and CDR2 sequences are MDHEN and SYDVKM. The CDR3 consists of 12 residues. CDR3 sequence: CASTDRANGYTF. Written as DNA, the CDR3 is TGTGCCAGCACAGACAGGGCCAATGGCTACACCTTC.

The rearrangement links TRBV23-1 to TRBJ2-6; D is perhaps TRBD1 (6 bases). TRBV23-1 is identified as an open reading frame with a role that is uncertain. The CDR3 covers 16 residues. Between the trimmed V and J ends, which lost 8 bases and 2 bases, there was a span of 16 bases. As DNA, the CDR3 is TGCGCCAGCTCACACAACAGGGCGCCTGGGGCCAACGTCCTGACTTTC. Translating it yields CASSHNRAPGANVLTF.

The V and J genes are TRBV29-1 and TRBJ2-3; 7 bases map to TRBD2. Germline CDR1 is SQVTM and CDR2 is ANQGSEA. After removal of 4 bases from V and 0 bases from J, the junction contained 10 bases not matched to a gene. The CDR3 runs 16 residues. CDR3 nucleotides: TGCAGCGTTGTTGGTGGGGAGGGCGGGAGCACAGATACGCAGTATTTT. Translation: CSVVGGEGGSTDTQYF.

The rearrangement links TRBV2 to TRBJ1-5; possibly TRBD1 for D (6 bases). Looked up from germline, CDR1 is SNHLY and CDR2 is FYNNEI. The V and J ends lost 8 bases and 5 bases respectively, with 13 bases between them. The CDR3 is 13 amino acids. The CDR3 reads CASVRGVDQPQHF. The CDR3 DNA reads TGTGCCAGCGTCAGGGGAGTGGATCAGCCCCAGCATTTT.

The V and J genes are TRBV28 and TRBJ1-3; 8 positions match TRBD1. The CDR3 loop spans 18 amino acids. With V trimmed by 2 bases and J by 8 bases, 17 bases remained unmatched. Per germline, CDR1 MDHEN and CDR2 SYDVKM. The CDR3 DNA reads TGTGCCAGCAGTTTAAATTCCCTGACAGGGGAGAAAGGATACACCATATATTTT. Translated, it gives CASSLNSLTGEKGYTIYF.

The chain joins TRBV6-1 to TRBJ1-4; D not resolved. Trimming took off 5 bases at V and 8 bases at J, with 12 bases between the two ends. Germline CDR1 MNHNS, CDR2 SASEGT. CDR3 size: 13 residues. The CDR3 loop reads CASSPQWQEKLFF. CDR3 in DNA: TGTGCCAGCAGTCCCCAGTGGCAAGAAAAACTGTTTTTT.

V gene TRBV6-6 combines with J gene TRBJ2-1, with TRBD2 matching over 8 bases. Germline CDR1 is MNHNY and CDR2 is SVGAGI (reference sequence). V lost 6 bases, J lost 9 bases, and 10 bases stayed unmatched. This CDR3 region has 14 residues. CDR3 sequence reads: CASRAQREYGEQFF. The CDR3 DNA is TGTGCCAGCAGGGCCCAGCGGGAGTACGGTGAGCAGTTCTTC.

The chain couples TRBV29-1 to TRBJ2-2; D is undetermined. Germline CDR1 reads SQVTM; CDR2 reads ANQGSEA. V shed 4 bases and J shed 1 base, with 4 bases lying between them. The CDR3 extends over 12 amino acids. The CDR3 DNA follows: TGCAGCGTTGCAGGGAACACCGGGGAGCTGTTTTTT. This sequence encodes CSVAGNTGELFF.

The CDR3 is CASSLGQGAPSDTQYF. CDR3 DNA: TGCGCCAGCAGCTTGGGACAGGGGGCCCCTAGTGATACGCAGTATTTT. This sequence joins TRBV5-1 and TRBJ2-3, with TRBD1 identical over 10 bases. V was clipped by 0 bases and J by 6 bases; unmatched bases: 7. The CDR3 is 16 amino acids. Germline values: CDR1 SGHRS, CDR2 YFSETQ. The full variable domain, rest sourced from reference TRBV5-1 and TRBJ2-3, is KAGVTQTPRYLIKTRGQQVTLSCSPISGHRSVSWYQQTPGQGLQFLFEYFSETQRNKGNFPGRFSGRQFSNSRSEMNVSTLELGDSALYLCASSLGQGAPSDTQYFGPGTRLTVL.

The chain is built from TRBV7-8 and TRBJ2-7; TRBD1 agrees at 8 bases. Trimming removed 5 bases from V and 4 bases from J; junction bases left unmatched: 10. This CDR3 spans 15 amino acids. Germline V lookup: CDR1 SGHVS, CDR2 FQNEAQ. The CDR3 DNA reads as TGTGCCAGCAGCCCCCGGACAGGGAAGTTTTACGAGCAGTACTTC. This codes for CASSPRTGKFYEQYF.

The gene calls are TRBV2 and TRBJ2-5, with TRBD2 identical over 15 bases. The CDR3 sequence is 16 residues long. CDR1 and CDR2 (germline): SNHLY, FYNNEI. Unmatched junction bases numbered 3, after V lost 3 bases and J lost 4 bases. The CDR3 loop reads CASSDRGLAGGETQYF. The CDR3 DNA is TGTGCCAGCAGTGATCGGGGACTAGCGGGAGGAGAGACCCAGTACTTC.

This rearrangement joins TRBV19 to TRBJ1-5, with TRBD1 matching 7 bases. J gave up 9 bases and V 6 bases, and 14 bases lay outside the gene matches. The length of the CDR3 is 15 residues. The germline V gene has CDR1 LNHDA and CDR2 SQIVND (reference sequence). This CDR3 reads CASSRQGSYRWPQHF. In nucleotides, the CDR3 is TGTGCCAGTAGCCGACAGGGTTCGTATCGGTGGCCCCAGCATTTT.

This chain uses TRBV11-3 with TRBJ2-7; perhaps TRBD2 as D (5 bases). The CDR3 has 13 residues. The germline V gene encodes CDR1 SGHNT and CDR2 YENEEA. The V end was cut by 5 bases, the J end by 5 bases, with 13 bases between. The CDR3 loop reads CASSPYLGDEQYF. The DNA of the CDR3 is TGTGCCAGCAGCCCCTACCTCGGGGACGAGCAGTACTTC.

The rearrangement joins TRBV10-3 to TRBJ2-7; D gene unclear. Between the trimmed V and J ends, which lost 0 bases and 4 bases, there was a span of 7 bases. Germline V lookup: CDR1 ENHRY, CDR2 SYGVKD. CDR3 size: 13 residues. CDR3 amino acids: CAISESSMYEQYF. The CDR3 region has the DNA TGTGCCATCAGTGAGTCGTCTATGTACGAGCAGTACTTC.

J is TRBJ2-2 and V is TRBV10-1, with 7 bases matching TRBD2. CDR1 and CDR2 (germline): WNHNN, SYGVQD (reference sequence). The length of the CDR3 is 16 residues. The ends lost 0 bases at V and 4 bases at J; junction bases unmatched: 5. In DNA, the CDR3 is TGCGCCAGCAGTGAGTCAGCGGGGATCAGCACCGGGGAGCTGTTTTTT. Translation gives CASSESAGISTGELFF.

The rearrangement uses TRBV5-4 and TRBJ2-7, with 13 bases matching TRBD2. J lost 5 bases, V lost 0 bases, and 8 bases had no gene match. The length of the CDR3 is 17 residues. The germline V gene has CDR1 SGHNT and CDR2 YYREEE (reference sequence). The CDR3 nucleotides are TGTGCCAGCAGCTTGGGGGGACTAGCGGGAAGGGGGGACGAGCAGTACTTC. Translating it yields CASSLGGLAGRGDEQYF.

This chain connects TRBV5-5 to TRBJ2-1, with TRBD2 as a possible D gene (5 bases). Germline V gene sequence: CDR1 SGHKS, CDR2 YYEKEE (reference sequence). V dropped 5 bases and J dropped 4 bases, with 16 bases sitting between them. The length of the CDR3 is 15 residues. CDR3 protein: CASSGGFSGYNEQFF. CDR3 in DNA: TGTGCCAGCAGTGGAGGCTTTTCGGGTTACAATGAGCAGTTCTTC.

V gene TRBV5-1 combines with J gene TRBJ2-3, with D tentatively TRBD2 (6 bases). Trimming pared 1 base from V and 3 bases from J, leaving 15 bases between. Germline V gives CDR1 SGHRS, CDR2 YFSETQ. The CDR3 contains 16 residues. CDR3 sequence (DNA): TGCGCCAGCAGCTTGATAACGGGAGAGGGGACAGATACGCAGTATTTT. It yields the protein CASSLITGEGTDTQYF. The variable domain in full, completed from reference TRBV5-1 and TRBJ2-3, reads KAGVTQTPRYLIKTRGQQVTLSCSPISGHRSVSWYQQTPGQGLQFLFEYFSETQRNKGNFPGRFSGRQFSNSRSEMNVSTLELGDSALYLCASSLITGEGTDTQYFGPGTRLTVL.

This clone appeared once. The chain couples TRBV20-1 to TRBJ1-1; no clear D gene. The CDR3 spans 10 residues. With 7 bases removed from V and 11 bases from J, the gap between germline ends came to 14 bases. Germline CDR1 DFQATT, CDR2 SNEGSKA (reference sequence). As DNA, the CDR3 is TGCAGTGAACTATCAGAGCGGGCTTTCTTT. Amino acids: CSELSERAFF.